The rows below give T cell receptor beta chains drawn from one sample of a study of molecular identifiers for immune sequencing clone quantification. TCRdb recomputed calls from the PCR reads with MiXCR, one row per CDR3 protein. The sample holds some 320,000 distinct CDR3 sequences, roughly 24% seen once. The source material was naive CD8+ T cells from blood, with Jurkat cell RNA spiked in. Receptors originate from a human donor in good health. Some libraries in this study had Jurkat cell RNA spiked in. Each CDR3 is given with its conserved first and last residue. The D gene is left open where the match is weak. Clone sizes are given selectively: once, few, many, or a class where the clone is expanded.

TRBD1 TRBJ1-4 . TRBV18 TGTGCCAGCTCGCAACAGGGGGAGTATGAAAAACTGTTTTTT CASSQQGEYEKLFF
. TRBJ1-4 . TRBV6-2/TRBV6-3 TGTGCCAGCAGTTACCCACGGGAAGATGGTGAAAAACTGTTTTTT CASSYPREDGEKLFF
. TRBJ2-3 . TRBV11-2 TGTGCCAGCAGCTTCCACTTAGACAGGAGCACAGATACGCAGTATTTT CASSFHLDRSTDTQYF
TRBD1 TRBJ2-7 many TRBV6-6 TGTGCCAGCACCACGACAGGGTCCTCCTACGAGCAGTACTTT CASTTTGSSYEQYF
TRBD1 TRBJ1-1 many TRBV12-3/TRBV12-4 TGCGCCAGCAGCTTGGGGACAGTTAACACTGAAGCTTTCTTT CASSLGTVNTEAFF
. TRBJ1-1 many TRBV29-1 TGCAGCGGGCTTGGGGGGGGGAGCACTGAAGCTTTCTTT CSGLGGGSTEAFF
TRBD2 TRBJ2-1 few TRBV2 TGTGCCAGCAGTGGGGTAGCGGGGGGCCTAGAGCAGTTCTTC CASSGVAGGLEQFF
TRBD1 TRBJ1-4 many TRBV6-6 TGTGCCAGCAGTTACACAGGGGGCTCTAATGAAAAACTGTTTTTT CASSYTGGSNEKLFF
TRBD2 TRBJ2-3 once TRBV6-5 TGTGCCAGCAGCGGCGGAGCGGGGGGTGGCACAGCTACGCAGTATTTT CASSGGAGGGTATQYF
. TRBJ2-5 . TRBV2 TGTGCCAGCAGTGAAGACGGGGGCCCCCAAGAGACCCAGTACTTC CASSEDGGPQETQYF
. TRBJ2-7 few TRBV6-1 TGTGCCAGCAGGGACACAGGCCCCCTCTACGAGCAGTACTTC CASRDTGPLYEQYF
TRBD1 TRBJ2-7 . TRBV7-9 TGTGCCAGCAGCCGACCGGGACAGATCTACGAGCAGTACTTC CASSRPGQIYEQYF
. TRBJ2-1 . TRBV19 TGTGCCAGTAATCCGGGACACCTCTACAATGAGCAGTTCTTC CASNPGHLYNEQFF
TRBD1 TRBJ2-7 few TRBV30 TGTGCCTGGAGTGGCGGACAGGGAGCCTACGAGCAGTACTTC CAWSGGQGAYEQYF
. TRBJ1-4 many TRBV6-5 TGTGCCAGCAGTTACGAGGGTAGAACTAATGAAAAACTGTTTTTT CASSYEGRTNEKLFF
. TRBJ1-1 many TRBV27 TGTGCCAGCAGTTTGTTAAGCTCGAACACTGAAGCTTTCTTT CASSLLSSNTEAFF
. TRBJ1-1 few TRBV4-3 TGCGCCAGCAGCCAAGTTCGCCAGAACACTGAAGCTTTCTTT CASSQVRQNTEAFF
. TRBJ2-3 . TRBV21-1 TGTGCCAGCAGCAAAGCACAGCCTAGCACAGATACGCAGTATTTT CASSKAQPSTDTQYF
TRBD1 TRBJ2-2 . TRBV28 TGTGCCAGCAATATCCGGGACAGCTATTTTACCGGGGAGCTGTTTTTT CASNIRDSYFTGELFF
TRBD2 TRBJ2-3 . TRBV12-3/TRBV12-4 TGTGCCAGCAGTCTCCTAGCGGGCGCAGATATGCAGTATTTT CASSLLAGADMQYF
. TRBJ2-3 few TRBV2 TGTGCCAGCACCGCTAGCGCGATCACAGATACGCAGTATTTT CASTASAITDTQYF
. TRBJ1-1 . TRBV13 TGTGCCAGCAGACAGTTGGACACTGAAGCTTTCTTT CASRQLDTEAFF
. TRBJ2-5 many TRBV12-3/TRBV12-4 TGTGCCAGCAGTAATGAGGATGGGGAGACCCAGTACTTC CASSNEDGETQYF
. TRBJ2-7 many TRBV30 TGTGCCTGGCGACAGAGCTCCTACGAGCAGTACTTC CAWRQSSYEQYF
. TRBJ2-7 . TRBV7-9 TGTGCCAGCAGCTTAGGGAACGGATTAATCTCCTACGAGCAGTACTTC CASSLGNGLISYEQYF
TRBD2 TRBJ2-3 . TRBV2 TGTGCCAGCAGTGAAGCCCCCAGTGCGGGGGGATACACAGATACGCAGTATTTT CASSEAPSAGGYTDTQYF
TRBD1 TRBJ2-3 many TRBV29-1 TGCAGCGTGGGGACAGGGAGCACAGATACGCAGTATTTT CSVGTGSTDTQYF
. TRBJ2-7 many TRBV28 TGTGCCAGCAGTTTCCGTCCGGACAGCGGGTCCTACGAGCAGTACTTC CASSFRPDSGSYEQYF
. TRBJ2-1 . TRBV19 TGTGCCAGTAGGGCCGGGACGAGGGGCAGCAATGAGCAGTTCTTC CASRAGTRGSNEQFF